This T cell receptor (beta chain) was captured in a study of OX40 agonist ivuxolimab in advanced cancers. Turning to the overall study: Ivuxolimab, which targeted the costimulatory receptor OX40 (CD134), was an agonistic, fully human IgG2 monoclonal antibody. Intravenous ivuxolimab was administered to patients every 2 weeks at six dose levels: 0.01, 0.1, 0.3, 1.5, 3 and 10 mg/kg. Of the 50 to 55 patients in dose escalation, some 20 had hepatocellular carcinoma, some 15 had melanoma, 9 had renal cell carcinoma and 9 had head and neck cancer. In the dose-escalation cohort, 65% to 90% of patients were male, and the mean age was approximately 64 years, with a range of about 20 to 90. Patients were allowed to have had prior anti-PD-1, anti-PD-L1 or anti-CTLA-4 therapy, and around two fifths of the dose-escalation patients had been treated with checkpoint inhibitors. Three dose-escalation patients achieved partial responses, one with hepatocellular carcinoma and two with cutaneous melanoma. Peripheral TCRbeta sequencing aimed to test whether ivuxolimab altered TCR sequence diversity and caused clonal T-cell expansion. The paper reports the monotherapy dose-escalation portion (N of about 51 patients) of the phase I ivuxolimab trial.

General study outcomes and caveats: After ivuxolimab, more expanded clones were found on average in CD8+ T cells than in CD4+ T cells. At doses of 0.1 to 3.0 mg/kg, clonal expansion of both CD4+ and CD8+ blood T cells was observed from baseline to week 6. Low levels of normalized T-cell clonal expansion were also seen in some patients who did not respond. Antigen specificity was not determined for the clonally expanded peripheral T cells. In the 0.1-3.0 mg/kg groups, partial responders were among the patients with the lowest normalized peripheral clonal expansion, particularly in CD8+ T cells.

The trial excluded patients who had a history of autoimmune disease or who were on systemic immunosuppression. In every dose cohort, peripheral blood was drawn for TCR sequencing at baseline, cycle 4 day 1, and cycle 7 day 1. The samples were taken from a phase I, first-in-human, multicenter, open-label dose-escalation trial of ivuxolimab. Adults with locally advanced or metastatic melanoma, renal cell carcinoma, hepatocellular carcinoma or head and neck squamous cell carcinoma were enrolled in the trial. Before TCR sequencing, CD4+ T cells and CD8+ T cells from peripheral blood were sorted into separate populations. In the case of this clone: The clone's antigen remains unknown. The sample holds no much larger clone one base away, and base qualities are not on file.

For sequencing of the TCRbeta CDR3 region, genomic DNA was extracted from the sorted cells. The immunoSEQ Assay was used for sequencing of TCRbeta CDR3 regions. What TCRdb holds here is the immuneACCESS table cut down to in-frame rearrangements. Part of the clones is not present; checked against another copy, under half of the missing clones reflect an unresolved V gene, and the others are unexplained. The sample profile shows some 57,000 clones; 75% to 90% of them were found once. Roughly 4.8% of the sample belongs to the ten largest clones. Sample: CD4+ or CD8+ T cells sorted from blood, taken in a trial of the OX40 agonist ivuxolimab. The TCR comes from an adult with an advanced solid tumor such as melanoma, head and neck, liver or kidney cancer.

The CDR3 region reads CASSGGDSPNYGYTF. Here is the DNA: TGTGCCAGCAGTGGGGGGGACAGCCCTAACTATGGCTACACCTTC. This chain is built from TRBV6-5 and TRBJ1-2, and 7 junctional nucleotides match TRBD1. The CDR3 contains 15 residues, cysteine and phenylalanine counted. The kept DNA is CDR3 alone, 45 bases in frame from the first base. The germline V end is reduced by 5 bases and the J end by 0 bases; junction bases left unmatched: 6. Reading the germline V gene gives CDR1 MNHEY and CDR2 SVGAGI.